These T cell receptor beta chains were read from a single sample in a study of shared T cell receptors in the human thymus. Using immunoSEQ multiplex PCR, the repertoire was profiled, and TCRdb retains in-frame clones only, with some absent. This table has over 450,000 clones, 70% to 80% appearing once. This sample also appeared in a second study, on human thymus T cells.

Sequencing input: thymocytes. Every receptor here comes from a boy under three years old with a congenital heart defect. CDR3s include the opening cysteine and the closing phenylalanine or tryptophan. Fields, in order: V gene, clone size, D gene, J gene, CDR3 DNA, CDR3 protein. D genes are given only for firm matches. Rows give clone size only sometimes, using once, few, many, or a class for an expanded clone.

TRBV2,once,.,TRBJ2-3,TGTGCCAGCAGGAGGTGGGCAGATACGCAGTATTTT,CASRRWADTQYF
TRBV27,.,TRBD2,TRBJ2-7,TGTGCCAGCAGTTTACTAAGCGGGAATCGCCTCGGCGAGCAGTACTTC,CASSLLSGNRLGEQYF
TRBV7-8,.,.,TRBJ2-7,TGTGCCAGCAGCCAACCGGGATCCCCCTACGAGCAGTACTTC,CASSQPGSPYEQYF
TRBV27,.,TRBD1,TRBJ1-4,TGTGCCAGCAGTATGAAAACCGGGACAGGGCCGAGCCTTAATGAAAAACTGTTTTTT,CASSMKTGTGPSLNEKLFF
TRBV29-1,.,TRBD2,TRBJ2-5,TGCAGCGACCCACAGGGCAGCGGGAGAGTCGTGGTGGAGACCCAGTACTTC,CSDPQGSGRVVVETQYF
TRBV5-1,.,.,TRBJ1-4,TGCGCCAGCAGCCAGCAGGGAAATGAAAAACTGTTTTTT,CASSQQGNEKLFF
TRBV5-1,.,TRBD1,TRBJ2-7,TGCGCCAGCAGCCATGACCAATCGACAGGGGCCTACGAGCAGTACTTC,CASSHDQSTGAYEQYF
TRBV5-4,.,TRBD2,TRBJ2-1,TGTGCCAGCAGCCTGAATAGCGGGAGGGCCGATGTCAATGAGCAGTTCTTC,CASSLNSGRADVNEQFF
TRBV27,.,TRBD2,TRBJ2-1,TGTGCCAGCAGTTTATGGCCCAGCGGGAGTTCCCACAATGAGCAGTTCTTC,CASSLWPSGSSHNEQFF
TRBV15,once,TRBD2,TRBJ2-7,TGTGCCACCAGCAGAGATCTTCCTAGCGGGAGGCGCAACGAGCAGTACTTC,CATSRDLPSGRRNEQYF
TRBV4-1,.,TRBD2,TRBJ2-5,TGCGCCAGCAGCCAAGGGCTAGCGGGAGGCGGGGGGACCCAGTACTTC,CASSQGLAGGGGTQYF
TRBV10-3,.,.,TRBJ2-7,TGTGCCATCAGCCCGATTTTCCGGGACAAGGGCTACGAGCAGTACTTC,CAISPIFRDKGYEQYF
TRBV10-3,.,TRBD2,TRBJ2-1,TGTGCCATCAGTGGGGCCCTCGGGAGGATGTACAATGAGCAGTTCTTC,CAISGALGRMYNEQFF
TRBV19,.,.,TRBJ1-1,TGTGCCAGTAGAAGGACACCGAACACTGAAGCTTTCTTT,CASRRTPNTEAFF
TRBV9,.,TRBD2,TRBJ2-3,TGTGCCAGCAGCCGACCCGGGGGGGGGCAGTATTTT,CASSRPGGGQYF
TRBV2,.,TRBD2,TRBJ2-7,TGTGCCAGCAGTAAGGGGTCTAGCGGGAGTTATGTCGGCGAGCAGTACTTC,CASSKGSSGSYVGEQYF
TRBV2,.,TRBD2,TRBJ2-7,TGTGCCAGCAGCCGAGTTAGCGGGAGTGTCGGTGAGCAGTACTTC,CASSRVSGSVGEQYF
TRBV2,.,TRBD2,TRBJ2-1,TGTGCCAGCAGTGTCCCCGGGAGGAGCTCCTACAATGAGCAGTTCTTC,CASSVPGRSSYNEQFF
TRBV10-3,.,.,TRBJ2-3,TGTGCCATCAGCCCCGAGGTGGACACGAGGCAGTATTTT,CAISPEVDTRQYF
TRBV7-2,few,TRBD2,TRBJ2-7,TGTGCCAGCACTTTAGGCCGGCGGGGGAGGGTCACTCCGAGTGAGCAGTACTTC,CASTLGRRGRVTPSEQYF
TRBV28,few,.,TRBJ2-7,TGTGCCAGCAGAGCTCTGGGACTCTCCGAGCAGTACTTC,CASRALGLSEQYF
TRBV18,.,.,TRBJ1-5,TGTGCCAGCTCACCCGTGGGGGCACTGCCCCAGCATTTT,CASSPVGALPQHF
TRBV18,few,TRBD2,TRBJ2-2,TGTGCCAGCTCACGACCAACTAGCGGTCTGAACACCGGGGAGCTGTTTTTT,CASSRPTSGLNTGELFF
TRBV7-8,.,TRBD2,TRBJ2-7,TGTGCCAGCAGCTCGTCCGGACTAGCGGGAAGCCCCTACGAGCAGTACTTC,CASSSSGLAGSPYEQYF
TRBV27,.,.,TRBJ2-1,TGTGCCAGCAGTCAGGACAGGGGAGCGTCTAGCGGGACTCTTGAGCAGTTCTTC,CASSQDRGASSGTLEQFF
TRBV6-5,.,.,TRBJ1-1,TGTGCCAGTACAGGGAAGGACACTGAAGCTTTCTTT,CASTGKDTEAFF
TRBV27,.,TRBD2,TRBJ2-1,TGTGCCAGCAGTACACCAGCGGGAAGACCGAATGAGCAGTTCTTC,CASSTPAGRPNEQFF
TRBV13,.,TRBD1,TRBJ1-2,TGTGCCAGCACCCAAAGACAGGGAGAGAACTATGGCTACACCTTC,CASTQRQGENYGYTF
TRBV6-5,.,.,TRBJ1-1,TGTGCCAGCAGTTACCGGCAGGGGTTGAACACTGAAGCTTTCTTT,CASSYRQGLNTEAFF
TRBV5-1,.,TRBD1,TRBJ1-2,TGCGCCAGCAGCGCGGGGGACAGGGGCATGTCTGGCTACACCTTC,CASSAGDRGMSGYTF
TRBV27,.,TRBD2,TRBJ2-5,TGTGCCAGCAGACTAGCGGGAGAAGAGACCCAGTACTTC,CASRLAGEETQYF
TRBV5-6,.,TRBD1,TRBJ2-7,TGTGCCAGCAGCCCCTCCAGCGCCCGGGGACAGGGAAACTACGAGCAGTACTTC,CASSPSSARGQGNYEQYF
TRBV5-8,.,TRBD2,TRBJ2-1,TGTGCCAGCAGCTTGGGGCCAGCGGGAGGGCCCGACAATGAGCAGTTCTTC,CASSLGPAGGPDNEQFF
TRBV10-3,.,.,TRBJ1-1,TGTGCCATCAGTACAGCCGTACAGGGTAATAACACTGAAGCTTTCTTT,CAISTAVQGNNTEAFF
TRBV6-5,.,.,TRBJ2-7,TGTGCCAGCAGTTCCGACGACGCGACACATCACTACGAGCAGTACTTC,CASSSDDATHHYEQYF
TRBV2,.,.,TRBJ2-5,TGTGCCAGCAGTGAGGGGCAGGACCAAGAGACCCAGTACTTC,CASSEGQDQETQYF
TRBV29-1,few,.,TRBJ1-1,TGCAGCGTTGGCAGGGTTGGCACTGAAGCTTTCTTT,CSVGRVGTEAFF
TRBV29-1,.,TRBD2,TRBJ2-3,TGCAGCCTTTCCGAGGCTAGCGGGAGTCCCGGCCGCACAGATACGCAGTATTTT,CSLSEASGSPGRTDTQYF
TRBV28,.,TRBD1,TRBJ2-7,TGTGCCAGCAGGCCCCGCGGGACAGGGGGAAACTACGAGCAGTACTTC,CASRPRGTGGNYEQYF
TRBV28,.,TRBD1,TRBJ2-7,TGTGCCAGCAGTCTCCCCTCCGGGACAGGGCCCCACGAGCAGTACTTC,CASSLPSGTGPHEQYF
TRBV30,.,TRBD1,TRBJ1-1,TGTGCCCATGGTAGGGGGCTGGGGACTGAAGCTTTCTTT,CAHGRGLGTEAFF
TRBV27,few,.,TRBJ1-2,TGTGCCAGCAGAGACAGGCATGGCTACACCTTC,CASRDRHGYTF